This TCR beta chain was recovered during a study of T cell repertoires in cytomegalovirus infection. For the study at large: Indications came from public TCR beta signatures; they pointed to CMV infection and to a matching HLA type. Findings and caveats of the study: CMV-specific TCR beta clonotypes restricted by HLA-C dominated the ex vivo response. The cumulative frequency of public TCR beta families distinguished individuals who carried CMV together with the relevant HLA.

A single record per CDR3 protein comes from TCRdb applying MiXCR to the reads. The sample has approximately 630,000 distinct CDR3 sequences, about 24% seen once. As regards this clonotype: What it recognizes is unknown.

This clonotype was obtained from a human donor in good health (CMV status not recorded). Some clones in this sample may be carry-over from other donors' samples. Material for sequencing was CD8+ T cells from PBMCs.

The CDR3: CASSLGEYDQPQHF. For the CDR3, the DNA is TGTGCCAGCAGCCTCGGGGAGTATGATCAGCCCCAGCATTTT. The chain couples TRBV6-1 to TRBJ1-5; no clear D gene. The CDR3 consists of 14 residues. The germline V and J ends were trimmed by 6 bases and 5 bases, with 14 bases remaining between them. CDR1 is MNHNS and CDR2 is SASEGT in the germline V gene.